The clone carrying this T cell receptor (beta chain) was seen repeatedly, ten times or more. The investigators amplified TCR beta CDR3 regions from RNA transcripts. HTBI primers were employed in a first-round RT-PCR of the TCR CDR3. TCRdb used MiXCR to reprocess the multiplex PCR reads, holding one entry per CDR3 protein. The sample lists hundreds of thousands of distinct CDR3 sequences, 38% occurring once. For Graves' hyperthyroidism to be stable, ophthalmopathy could not progress within 18 months. CDR3 length equals 12 residues. After removal of 9 bases from V and 5 bases from J, the junction contained 6 bases not matched to a gene. Germline CDR1 and CDR2: ENHRY and SYGVKD. This specimen belongs to a study of T cells in Graves' hyperthyroidism and ophthalmopathy. Study-level information: Prior to any treatment, at the point of initial diagnosis, peripheral blood was collected.

The source of this sequence is a man between 18 and 29 years old with Graves' hyperthyroidism. The source material was blood. This rearrangement joins TRBV10-3 to TRBJ1-1; 7 bases line up with TRBD1. The DNA for the CDR3 is TGTGCCATTTCCAGGGGGGGGACTGAAGCTTTCTTT. It translates to CAISRGGTEAFF.